Following are 5 T cell receptor beta chains from one sample sequenced in a study of T cell responses to AZD1222 COVID-19 vaccine. Libraries were prepared by immunoSEQ multiplex PCR; TCRdb keeps only in-frame clonotypes and omits some of them. The sample yields about 56,000 clones, roughly 85% seen once. The starting material was peripheral blood, obtained on day 0 of AZD1222 vaccination. The receptors stem from an adult in good health.

This chain links TRBV19 with TRBJ2-5; 10 positions match TRBD1. Germline V lookup: CDR1 LNHDA, CDR2 SQIVND (reference sequence). The CDR3 is 15 amino acids. V trimming: 10 bases; J trimming: 4 bases; junction bases outside the gene matches: 12. The CDR3, as DNA: TGTGCCACCAACCCCGGGGGGACAGGGGTAGAGACCCAGTACTTC. Residues: CATNPGGTGVETQYF.

V and J are TRBV2 and TRBJ1-1, with D unresolved. Looked up from germline, CDR1 is SNHLY and CDR2 is FYNNEI. The V end lost 6 bases, the J end lost 1 base, and 12 bases lay between the germline ends. The CDR3 is 14 residues long. In DNA form, the CDR3 reads TGTGCCAGCAGGAAAGGTGAAGAGAACACTGAAGCTTTCTTT. Translation gives CASRKGEENTEAFF. Full variable domain (outside the CDR3, taken from reference TRBV2 and TRBJ1-1): EPEVTQTPSHQVTQMGQEVILRCVPISNHLYFYWYRQILGQKVEFLVSFYNNEISEKSEIFDDQFSVERPDGSNFTLKIRSTKLEDSAMYFCASRKGEENTEAFFGQGTRLTVV.

The V call is TRBV19, the J call TRBJ1-1; the match to TRBD1 covers 9 bases. The CDR3 length is 13 residues. The germline gives CDR1 LNHDA, CDR2 SQIVND (reference sequence). The V and J ends lost 7 bases and 3 bases, in that order; junction bases with no gene match: 3. CDR3 in amino acids: CASKRDRDTEAFF. In DNA form, the CDR3 reads TGTGCCAGTAAAAGGGACAGGGACACTGAAGCTTTCTTT.

This chain uses TRBV2 with TRBJ2-7; 10 positions match TRBD1. Germline CDR1 and CDR2: SNHLY and FYNNEI. The CDR3 extends over 18 amino acids. V was clipped by 8 bases and J by 4 bases; unmatched bases: 20. The CDR3 nucleotides read TGTGCCAGCGAAGGCGGACAGGGGGGCCCAACTAACTCTTACGAGCAGTACTTC. Its protein product is CASEGGQGGPTNSYEQYF. Full variable domain (outside the CDR3, taken from reference TRBV2 and TRBJ2-7): EPEVTQTPSHQVTQMGQEVILRCVPISNHLYFYWYRQILGQKVEFLVSFYNNEISEKSEIFDDQFSVERPDGSNFTLKIRSTKLEDSAMYFCASEGGQGGPTNSYEQYFGPGTRLTVT.

The gene calls are TRBV7-8 and TRBJ1-2; a possible D gene is TRBD1 (5 bases). The CDR3 consists of 13 residues. Trimming took off 5 bases at V and 2 bases at J, with 9 bases between the two ends. Germline V gene data show CDR1 as SGHVS and CDR2 as FQNEAQ. The CDR3 protein is CASSPDSNYGYTF. CDR3 bases: TGTGCCAGCAGCCCAGACAGCAACTATGGCTACACCTTC.